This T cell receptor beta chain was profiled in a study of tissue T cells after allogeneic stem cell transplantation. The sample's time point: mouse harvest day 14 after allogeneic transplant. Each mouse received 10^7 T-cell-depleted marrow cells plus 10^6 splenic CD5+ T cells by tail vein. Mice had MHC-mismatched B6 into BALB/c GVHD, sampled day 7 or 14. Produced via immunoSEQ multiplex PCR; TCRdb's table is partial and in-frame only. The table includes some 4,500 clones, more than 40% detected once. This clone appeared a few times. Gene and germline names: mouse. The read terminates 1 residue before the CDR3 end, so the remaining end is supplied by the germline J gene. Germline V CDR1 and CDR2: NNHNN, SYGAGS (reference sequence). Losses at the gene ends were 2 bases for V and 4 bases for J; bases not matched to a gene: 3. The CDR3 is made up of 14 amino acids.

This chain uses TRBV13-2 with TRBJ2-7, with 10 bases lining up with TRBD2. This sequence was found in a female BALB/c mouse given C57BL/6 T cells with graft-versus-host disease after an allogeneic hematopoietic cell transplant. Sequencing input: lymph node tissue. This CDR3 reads CASGDWGGAYEQYF. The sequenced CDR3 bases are TGTGCCAGCGGTGACTGGGGGGGCGCTTATGAACAGTAC.